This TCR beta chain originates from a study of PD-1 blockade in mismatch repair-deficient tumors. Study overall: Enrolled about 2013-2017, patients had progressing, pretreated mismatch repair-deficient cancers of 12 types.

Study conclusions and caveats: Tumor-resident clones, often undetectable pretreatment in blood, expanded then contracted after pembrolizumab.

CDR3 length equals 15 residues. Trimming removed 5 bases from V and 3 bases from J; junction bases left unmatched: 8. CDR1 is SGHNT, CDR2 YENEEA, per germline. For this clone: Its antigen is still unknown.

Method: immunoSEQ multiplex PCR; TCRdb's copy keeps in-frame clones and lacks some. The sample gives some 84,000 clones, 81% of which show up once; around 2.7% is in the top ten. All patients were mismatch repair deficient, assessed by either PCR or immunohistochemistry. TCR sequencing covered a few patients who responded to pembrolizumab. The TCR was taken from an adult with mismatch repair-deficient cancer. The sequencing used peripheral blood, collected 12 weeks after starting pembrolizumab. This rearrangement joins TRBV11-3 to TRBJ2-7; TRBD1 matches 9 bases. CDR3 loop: CASSPWDRENYEQYF. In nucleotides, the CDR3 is TGTGCCAGCAGCCCATGGGACAGGGAAAACTACGAGCAGTACTTC.